The rows below give T cell receptor beta chains drawn from one sample of a study of CD8 T cells in Susac syndrome. TCRdb itself ran the immunoSEQ multiplex PCR reads through MiXCR, one entry per CDR3 protein. The table shows some 120,000 distinct CDR3 sequences, with about 93% occurring only once. Sequenced material: CD4+ T cells from PBMCs. These receptors were taken from a human donor in good health. The CDR3 runs from the conserved cysteine through the conserved F or W. The D gene is left open where the match is weak. The size of a clone is reported for some rows only, either as once, few or many, or as a class for expanded clones.

J | D | V | size | CDR3 | DNA
TRBJ1-3 | . | TRBV12-3/TRBV12-4 | . | CASSLVQGTGNTIYF | TGTGCCAGCAGTTTGGTCCAGGGTACTGGAAACACCATATATTTT
TRBJ2-7 | . | TRBV11-3 | few | CASSLTGTHDEQYF | TGTGCCAGCAGCCTTACCGGGACCCACGACGAGCAGTACTTC
TRBJ1-2 | . | TRBV20-1 | . | CSARTREGYTF | TGCAGTGCCAGAACCAGGGAGGGCTACACCTTC
TRBJ2-7 | TRBD2 | TRBV2 | . | CASRGTSGGYEQYF | TGTGCCAGCAGGGGGACTAGCGGGGGCTACGAGCAGTACTTC
TRBJ2-5 | . | TRBV1 | . | CTSSQDREGETQYF | TGCACCAGCAGCCAGGACAGGGAGGGGGAGACCCAGTACTTC
TRBJ2-3 | . | TRBV5-1 | . | CASSTAGRTDTQYF | TGCGCCAGCTCAACTGCGGGAAGGACAGATACGCAGTATTTT
TRBJ2-7 | . | TRBV6-2/TRBV6-3 | once | CASSYSRRAGDYEQYF | TGTGCCAGCAGTTACTCGAGGAGGGCCGGGGACTACGAGCAGTACTTC
TRBJ1-2 | TRBD1 | TRBV7-2 | once | CASSLGGQGPYTF | TGTGCCAGCAGCTTAGGGGGACAGGGACCCTACACCTTC
TRBJ1-5 | . | TRBV19 | once | CASSIFGPGISGNQPQHF | TGTGCCAGTAGTATTTTCGGCCCGGGGATCTCCGGCAATCAGCCCCAGCATTTT
TRBJ2-7 | TRBD1 | TRBV20-1 | . | CSAITGEWGYEQYF | TGCAGTGCTATCACAGGGGAATGGGGCTACGAGCAGTACTTC
TRBJ2-7 | TRBD2 | TRBV2 | . | CATRGAGGTDGLYEQYF | TGTGCCACCCGCGGAGCGGGAGGGACCGATGGCCTCTACGAGCAGTACTTC
TRBJ2-1 | . | TRBV9 | . | CASSILVNSYNEQFF | TGTGCCAGCAGTATCCTAGTAAACTCCTACAATGAGCAGTTCTTC
TRBJ1-4 | . | TRBV20-1 | few | CSARLRNEKLFF | TGCAGTGCGCGACTGAGAAATGAAAAACTGTTTTTT
TRBJ2-3 | . | TRBV5-1 | . | CASSLAPSRDTQYF | TGCGCCAGCAGCTTGGCCCCATCACGAGATACGCAGTATTTT
TRBJ2-7 | TRBD2 | TRBV6-5 | . | CASRSKLAPSYEQYF | TGTGCCAGCAGGAGCAAACTAGCGCCTTCCTACGAGCAGTACTTC
TRBJ2-5 | . | TRBV3-1 | . | CASSQGAGATGETQYF | TGTGCCAGCAGCCAAGGGGCAGGCGCCACGGGGGAGACCCAGTACTTC
TRBJ1-5 | . | TRBV6-6 | . | CASTGQGSLSNQPQHF | TGTGCCAGCACAGGCCAAGGGTCCCTCAGCAATCAGCCCCAGCATTTT
TRBJ2-1 | . | TRBV5-6 | . | CASSLGQYYNEQFF | TGTGCCAGCAGCTTGGGGCAGTATTACAATGAGCAGTTCTTC
TRBJ2-1 | TRBD2 | TRBV20-1 | . | CSARDLAGGRFGEQFF | TGCAGTGCTAGAGATCTAGCGGGAGGCCGCTTTGGTGAGCAGTTCTTC
TRBJ2-6 | . | TRBV2 | . | CASSLRPGANVLTF | TGTGCCAGCAGTTTGCGGCCTGGGGCCAACGTCCTGACTTTC
TRBJ2-3 | . | TRBV9 | . | CASSVVAGTRIDTQYF | TGTGCCAGCAGCGTAGTGGCCGGGACCCGCATTGATACGCAGTATTTT
TRBJ2-1 | . | TRBV24-1 | . | CATSDHGRGDEQFF | TGTGCCACCAGTGACCATGGTCGGGGCGATGAGCAGTTCTTC
TRBJ2-7 | . | TRBV5-1 | . | CASSLAGTDEQYF | TGCGCCAGCAGCTTGGCCGGGACCGACGAGCAGTACTTC
TRBJ2-7 | . | TRBV7-2 | . | CASSSRMGVGQYF | TGTGCCAGCAGTTCCCGGATGGGGGTAGGGCAGTACTTC
TRBJ2-1 | TRBD2 | TRBV20-1 | . | CSPRTSGQYNEQFF | TGCAGTCCTCGGACTAGCGGGCAGTACAATGAGCAGTTCTTC
TRBJ1-1 | . | TRBV5-1 | . | CASSLDRPKAEAFF | TGCGCCAGCAGCTTGGACAGGCCGAAGGCTGAAGCTTTCTTT
TRBJ1-3 | TRBD1 | TRBV19 | . | CASNPDRAGNTIYF | TGTGCCAGTAACCCGGACAGGGCTGGAAACACCATATATTTT
TRBJ1-5 | TRBD1 | TRBV2 | . | CASKRTGQLNQPQHF | TGTGCCAGCAAACGGACAGGGCAACTCAATCAGCCCCAGCATTTT
TRBJ2-3 | TRBD2 | TRBV12-3/TRBV12-4 | . | CASRQGLAGGADTQYF | TGTGCCAGCAGACAAGGACTAGCGGGAGGCGCAGATACGCAGTATTTT
TRBJ2-3 | . | TRBV7-2 | . | CASSLRVSTDTQYF | TGTGCCAGCAGCTTGAGGGTGAGCACAGATACGCAGTATTTT
TRBJ1-1 | . | TRBV29-1 | . | CSARGLLRGETEAFF | TGCAGCGCCCGGGGCCTGTTGAGGGGAGAGACTGAAGCTTTCTTT
TRBJ2-1 | TRBD2 | TRBV7-2 | . | CASSILAGGTHNEQFF | TGTGCCAGCAGCATACTAGCGGGAGGGACCCACAATGAGCAGTTCTTC
TRBJ1-1 | TRBD1 | TRBV20-1 | . | CSARYTPTGGSEAFF | TGCAGTGCTAGATACACCCCGACAGGGGGCTCTGAAGCTTTCTTT
TRBJ1-2 | . | TRBV7-9 | . | CASRLEDGFGYTF | TGTGCCAGCAGGTTAGAGGACGGGTTCGGCTACACCTTC
TRBJ1-1 | . | TRBV20-1 | . | CSARALQSAAEAFF | TGCAGTGCTAGAGCCCTACAGAGTGCGGCTGAAGCTTTCTTT
TRBJ2-7 | TRBD1 | TRBV14 | once | CASSPGTGVGQYF | TGTGCCAGCAGCCCTGGGACAGGGGTTGGGCAGTACTTC
TRBJ2-7 | . | TRBV28 | . | CASSPPGWEQYF | TGTGCCAGCAGTCCGCCAGGGTGGGAGCAGTACTTC
TRBJ2-5 | . | TRBV14 | . | CASSPAGTPFQETQYF | TGTGCCAGCAGCCCCGCCGGGACACCGTTCCAAGAGACCCAGTACTTC
TRBJ2-7 | TRBD2 | TRBV2 | . | CASSDWGLAEREQYF | TGTGCCAGCAGTGACTGGGGACTAGCCGAGAGAGAGCAGTACTTC
TRBJ1-4 | . | TRBV7-9 | once | CASSTAGAWEKLFF | TGTGCCAGCAGCACAGCCGGAGCGTGGGAAAAACTGTTTTTT
TRBJ1-5 | . | TRBV7-2 | . | CASSLALTGFNQPQHF | TGTGCCAGCAGCTTAGCCCTAACAGGGTTTAATCAGCCCCAGCATTTT
TRBJ2-3 | TRBD2 | TRBV7-9 | . | CASSQWTSEDTQYF | TGTGCCAGCAGCCAATGGACTAGTGAAGATACGCAGTATTTT
TRBJ2-5 | TRBD1 | TRBV29-1 | . | CSVGIGGLHETQYF | TGCAGCGTGGGGATAGGGGGCTTGCACGAGACCCAGTACTTC
TRBJ1-1 | . | TRBV3-1 | . | CASSPALDTEAFF | TGTGCCAGCAGCCCCGCTTTGGACACTGAAGCTTTCTTT
TRBJ1-2 | TRBD1 | TRBV4-3 | once | CASSQEALLRGRDYGYTF | TGCGCCAGCAGCCAAGAGGCCCTTTTGAGGGGGCGCGACTATGGCTACACCTTC
TRBJ2-4 | . | TRBV6-1 | . | CASRGEAKNIQYF | TGTGCCAGCAGGGGGGAGGCCAAAAACATTCAGTACTTC
TRBJ2-1 | . | TRBV15 | once | CATSRDQAGSSYNEQFF | TGTGCCACCAGCAGAGATCAAGCCGGGAGCTCCTACAATGAGCAGTTCTTC
TRBJ1-1 | TRBD1 | TRBV5-1 | . | CASRSNDRGYTEAFF | TGCGCCAGCAGATCGAACGACAGGGGGTACACTGAAGCTTTCTTT
TRBJ2-2 | TRBD2 | TRBV7-9 | . | CASRSTSGSYGELFF | TGTGCCAGCAGGTCCACTAGCGGGTCCTACGGGGAGCTGTTTTTT
TRBJ2-3 | TRBD1 | TRBV5-1 | . | CASRGTGGRTDTQYF | TGCGCCAGCAGAGGGACAGGGGGCCGCACAGATACGCAGTATTTT
TRBJ2-4 | TRBD2 | TRBV2 | . | CASRLRTSGRSKNIQYF | TGTGCCAGCAGACTTCGGACTAGCGGGAGGTCCAAAAACATTCAGTACTTC